One T cell receptor (beta chain) is described in this entry. Its antigen is not known. Germline V gene data show CDR1 as MDHEN and CDR2 as SYDVKM. The V end lost 5 bases, the J end lost 1 base, and 16 bases lay between the germline ends. The CDR3 is 16 residues long. The data belong to a study of blood T cells in healthy people across ages. Points from the study as a whole: Whereas aged donors had fewer naive CD4+ cells, long-lived donors had more of them and higher diversity. When one million T cells were used, diversity estimates were thought to be underestimates.

All donors came from Russia, were Caucasian and healthy, and spanned ages about 6 to 100. Primers used in a second PCR of about 7 to 12 cycles were a sample-barcoded 5' primer and a J-beta primer mix. TCRdb called the 5' RACE reads again in MiXCR, with one record for every CDR3 protein. The sample comprises 850,000 to 950,000 distinct CDR3 sequences, 29% of which are singletons, and roughly a sixth rests with the top ten. The sequenced sample was blood. The TCR sequence derives from a woman of 80 years or more in good health. The V gene is TRBV28, the J gene TRBJ2-3; tentatively, D is TRBD1 or TRBD2 (6 bases each). Here the CDR3 reads CASSGVGGSGTDTQYF. The CDR3 DNA reads TGTGCCAGCAGTGGTGTGGGGGGCAGCGGCACAGATACGCAGTATTTT.